The clone carrying this TCR beta chain was recorded once. The CDR3 spans 14 residues. CDR1 and CDR2 (germline): SNHLY, FYNNEI. Unmatched junction bases numbered 6, after V lost 7 bases and J lost 3 bases. The data belong to a study of glioma-infiltrating T cells after dendritic cell vaccination. Stated time point: after dendritic cell vaccination, including at tumor progression/relapse. All glioblastoma patients lacked an isocitrate dehydrogenase mutation. Using immunoSEQ multiplex PCR, the repertoire was profiled, and TCRdb retains in-frame clones only, with some absent. This table has 85,000 to 100,000 clones, roughly four fifths appearing once.

This TCR was recovered from a human donor with glioblastoma. The chain joins TRBV2 to TRBJ2-4; 7 bases are shared with TRBD1. The specimen was blood, collected after dendritic cell vaccination. The CDR3 sequence is CASIGRDSKNIQYF. As DNA, the CDR3 is TGTGCCAGCATCGGAAGGGACAGCAAAAACATTCAGTACTTC.